The present T cell receptor beta chain was sequenced within a study of T cells in Graves' hyperthyroidism and ophthalmopathy. V lost 7 bases, J lost 6 bases, and 9 bases stayed unmatched. This CDR3 is 14 amino acids long. This clonotype was counted at least ten times. TCR beta CDR3 region amplification was performed from RNA transcripts. First-round RT-PCR with HTBI primers amplified the TCR CDR3 region. TCRdb re-analysed the multiplex PCR reads in MiXCR, keeping a single row per CDR3 protein. The repertoire holds about 380,000 distinct CDR3 sequences, with approximately 13% as singletons. Material for sequencing was blood. The TCR originated in a man aged 25 to 40 with Graves' hyperthyroidism that later progressed to Graves' ophthalmopathy. The rearrangement joins TRBV12-3 or TRBV12-4 to TRBJ2-1; 7 bases fit TRBD2. The CDR3 protein is CASMPIGEGNEQFF. CDR3 DNA: TGTGCCAGCATGCCCATTGGGGAGGGCAATGAGCAGTTCTTC.